The sample holds a few counts of the clone carrying this T cell receptor (beta chain). Antigen: not known. Method: immunoSEQ multiplex PCR; TCRdb's copy keeps in-frame clones and lacks some. The profile shows under 75,000 clones, 75% to 95% of them singletons. V was trimmed by 3 bases and J by 0 bases, leaving 12 bases between them. The V gene's germline CDR1 is SGHRS and CDR2 YFSETQ. The CDR3 loop spans 15 amino acids. Time point indicated: baseline, week 1 (first vaccination visit). The treatment: pre-vaccination baseline after standard-of-care therapy. Diagnosis in the donors showed new WHO grade 3 or 4 astrocytomas that were IDH1-mutant and ATRX-lost. These data come from a study of a mutant IDH1 vaccine in newly diagnosed glioma. Overall study: Patients had received radiotherapy, temozolomide, or both previously, most receiving both.

Findings and caveats of the study: Variations in leading peripheral T cell clonotypes appeared to have no connection with pseudoprogression. The occurrence of vaccine-induced immune responses was seen in 90% to 95% of patients.

The origin of this receptor is a man between 45 and 60 years old with glioma. This specimen consisted of PBMCs, obtained from a glioma patient treated with radiotherapy, temozolomide or both. V and J are TRBV5-1 and TRBJ1-1, with no clear D. CDR3 in DNA: TGCGCCAGCAGCTATGCGCCGGAGCTGAACACTGAAGCTTTCTTT. Its translation is CASSYAPELNTEAFF.